The 5 T cell receptor beta chains presented below share a single source sample, sequenced in a study of blood T cell repertoires in COVID-19. Generated by immunoSEQ multiplex PCR, the TCRdb table keeps only in-frame clones and is missing some. Here the sample spans about 320,000 clones, approximately 90% being singletons. The sequencing input was PBMCs or T cells enriched from blood (not recorded which). The receptors were gathered from a woman in her twenties or thirties who had been exposed to COVID-19.

This chain connects TRBV7-9 to TRBJ2-1, with TRBD2 matching 8 bases. Germline V gene lookup returns CDR1 SEHNR and CDR2 FQNEAQ (reference sequence). The CDR3 has 15 amino acids. The V gene end was trimmed by 5 bases and the J gene end by 0 bases; junction bases not matched to a gene: 3. Here the CDR3 DNA reads TGTGCCAGCAGCCTAAGCGGGGGCTCCTACAATGAGCAGTTCTTC. It codes for CASSLSGGSYNEQFF.

The chain has TRBV7-9 and TRBJ1-2; TRBD1 matches at 11 bases. Germline V gene lookup returns CDR1 SEHNR and CDR2 FQNEAQ (reference sequence). There are 15 residues in the CDR3. Trimming cost V 5 bases and J 7 bases; bases outside gene matches: 9. Here the CDR3 DNA reads TGTGCCAGCAGCGCGGACAGGGGGCTAGGGAGTGGCTACACCTTC. Translated: CASSADRGLGSGYTF.

Concerning this clone itself: At the DNA level, this CDR3 is encoded by other sequences in the same sample as well. The genes are TRBV5-1 and TRBJ1-2; a possible D gene is TRBD1 (6 bases). The V gene's germline CDR1 is SGHRS and CDR2 YFSETQ. The CDR3 spans 13 residues. V was shortened by 5 bases and J by 4 bases, with 12 bases between the two germline ends. For the CDR3, the DNA is TGCGCCAGCAGTTCGGGACAAGCCTATGGCTACACCTTC. Amino acid sequence: CASSSGQAYGYTF.

The V gene is TRBV5-1, the J gene TRBJ1-1; D gene uncertain. This CDR3 is built from 14 residues. Germline V gene lookup returns CDR1 SGHRS and CDR2 YFSETQ. V shed 4 bases and J shed 1 base, with 11 bases lying between them. The CDR3 region is CASSPQSSNTEAFF. The CDR3, as DNA: TGCGCCAGCAGCCCACAGTCCTCGAACACTGAAGCTTTCTTT.

Only a few counts were recorded for this clone. This chain uses TRBV19 with TRBJ2-7, with TRBD2 matching over 7 bases. The CDR3 has 14 residues. Germline V gene data show CDR1 as LNHDA and CDR2 as SQIVND (reference sequence). Unmatched junction bases numbered 4, after V lost 2 bases and J lost 3 bases. The CDR3 protein is CASSIPGRGYEQYF. CDR3 in DNA: TGTGCCAGTAGTATACCAGGGAGGGGCTACGAGCAGTACTTC.